These 3 T cell receptor beta chains were all obtained from the same sample, sequenced in a study of cytotoxic CD8 clonotypes in ibrutinib-treated CLL. Using immunoSEQ multiplex PCR, the repertoire was profiled, and TCRdb retains in-frame clones only, with some absent. The sample includes about 45,000 clones, 50% to 80% of them seen just once. This specimen consisted of PBMCs, obtained after 24 months of ibrutinib treatment. The receptors shown here come from a human donor with chronic lymphocytic leukemia.

This clone was counted only a few times. This specimen includes other DNA sequences encoding the same CDR3. The chain combines TRBV5-1 with TRBJ2-7, with 10 bases fitting TRBD2. This CDR3 is built from 13 residues. V shed 3 bases, J shed 3 bases, and the junction held 0 bases outside the gene matches. Germline assignment: CDR1 SGHRS and CDR2 YFSETQ. The CDR3 protein is CASSSSGSYEQYF. As DNA, the CDR3 is TGCGCCAGCAGCTCTAGCGGGAGCTACGAGCAGTACTTC.

This chain joins TRBV10-2 and TRBJ2-7; 10 bases fit TRBD2. The V and J ends lost 4 bases and 2 bases, in that order; junction bases with no gene match: 2. Germline CDR1 is WSHSY and CDR2 is SAAADI. The CDR3 contains 14 residues. The CDR3 region has the DNA TGCGCCAGCAGTGCGAGCGGGGGGGCCTACGAGCAGTACTTC. As protein: CASSASGGAYEQYF.

This clone has only one observation. The J gene is TRBJ2-7, the V gene TRBV15; 7 bases agree with TRBD2. Germline CDR1 LNHNV, CDR2 YYDKDF (reference sequence). Trimming removed 5 bases from V and 0 bases from J; junction bases left unmatched: 4. The CDR3 consists of 14 residues. The CDR3 coding sequence is TGTGCCACCAGCGCTAGCGGATTCTCCTACGAGCAGTACTTC. Protein sequence: CATSASGFSYEQYF.